Presented here are 11 T cell receptor beta chains from one specimen sequenced in a study of cytomegalovirus exposure and HLA in healthy donors. Both 60 Vbeta primers and 13 Jbeta primers went into the PCR. Data came from immunoSEQ multiplex PCR; TCRdb stores just in-frame clones and leaves some out. The sample consists of roughly 130,000 clones, around 70% of them appearing once. Sample: PBMCs. The receptors derive from a woman aged 40 to 55 in good health and CMV-seropositive.

CDR3 nucleotide sequence: TGTGCCAGCTCGCCCGACAGGGCAGGCGGTATACGTTATGGCTACACCTTC. Amino acid sequence: CASSPDRAGGIRYGYTF. This chain joins TRBV18 and TRBJ1-2; 7 bases agree with TRBD1. CDR1 is KGHSH, CDR2 LQKENI, per germline. There are 17 residues in the CDR3. Germline trimming cut 6 bases from V and 5 bases from J; bases unmatched to any gene: 18.

V is TRBV6-1 and J is TRBJ2-1; D perhaps matches TRBD1 (5 bases). Germline V gene data show CDR1 as MNHNS and CDR2 as SASEGT. The CDR3 runs to 12 residues. V gave up 6 bases and J gave up 4 bases, with 7 bases separating them. The CDR3 sequence: CASRDSYNEQFF. DNA of the CDR3: TGTGCCAGCAGAGACAGTTACAATGAGCAGTTCTTC.

This clone was seen a few times. The genes are TRBV28 and TRBJ2-5; tentative D call: TRBD1 (7 bases). The length of the CDR3 is 14 residues. V dropped 3 bases and J dropped 5 bases, with 13 bases sitting between them. CDR1 and CDR2 from the germline V gene are MDHEN and SYDVKM. Here the CDR3 reads CASSLEQGRETQYF. The CDR3 DNA follows: TGTGCCAGCAGTTTGGAACAGGGGAGGGAGACCCAGTACTTC.

V gene TRBV2 combines with J gene TRBJ1-2, with D uncertain. Germline lookup yields CDR1 SNHLY and CDR2 FYNNEI. This CDR3 spans 10 amino acids. Trimming pared 2 bases from V and 7 bases from J, leaving 2 bases between. As DNA, the CDR3 is TGTGCCAGCAGTGAACGTGGCTACACCTTC. It translates to CASSERGYTF.

The sample holds one count of this clone. The chain couples TRBV6-5 to TRBJ1-1; 7 bases fit TRBD1. CDR1 MNHEY and CDR2 SVGAGI come from the germline V gene. The CDR3 is made up of 15 amino acids. V trimming: 2 bases; J trimming: 5 bases; junction bases outside the gene matches: 8. The CDR3 DNA reads TGTGCCAGCAGTTACGCACGACAGGGAGGAACTGAAGCTTTCTTT. This sequence encodes CASSYARQGGTEAFF.

The rearrangement joins TRBV2 to TRBJ1-2, with a weak D call TRBD1 (6 bases). Trimming took off 3 bases at V and 7 bases at J, with 12 bases between the two ends. Germline V gene data show CDR1 as SNHLY and CDR2 as FYNNEI. CDR3 length equals 13 residues. The DNA for the CDR3 is TGTGCCAGCAGTGACTCAGGGGCTAGTGGCTACACCTTC. It is translated as CASSDSGASGYTF.

This chain links TRBV11-1 with TRBJ2-7; possibly TRBD2 for D (7 bases). Trimming stripped 1 base from V and 4 bases from J, with 14 bases between. This CDR3 is built from 15 residues. Germline V gives CDR1 SGHAT, CDR2 FQDESV (reference sequence). In nucleotides, the CDR3 is TGTGCCAGCAGCTTAGATGGCGGGGGCCCTTACGAGCAGTACTTC. Translating gives CASSLDGGGPYEQYF.

This chain links TRBV6-1 with TRBJ1-4; TRBD1 aligns across 7 bases. V lost 8 bases to trimming and J lost 7 bases; unmatched junction nucleotides: 10. The CDR3 has 14 amino acids. Germline CDR1 and CDR2: MNHNS and SASEGT. CDR3 region: CASSPGQRREKLFF. CDR3 DNA sequence: TGTGCCAGCTCACCGGGACAGAGGCGTGAAAAACTGTTTTTT.

The V gene is TRBV10-3, the J gene TRBJ2-3; D not certain. Germline loops: CDR1 ENHRY, CDR2 SYGVKD. This CDR3 is 13 amino acids long. Between the trimmed V and J ends, which lost 8 bases and 1 base, there was a span of 10 bases. The CDR3 loop is CAIAASGTDTQYF. The CDR3, as DNA: TGTGCCATCGCTGCGAGTGGCACAGATACGCAGTATTTT.

The chain employs TRBV23-1 and TRBJ1-3, with D unresolved. TRBV23-1 is an ORF, with its function uncertain. The CDR3 has 14 residues. Trimming took off 4 bases at V and 3 bases at J, with 10 bases between the two ends. In DNA, the CDR3 is TGCGCCAGCAGTCCCGGGGTGTGTGGAAACACCATATATTTT. This gives the protein CASSPGVCGNTIYF.

The chain combines TRBV9 with TRBJ1-4; D remains ambiguous. V was shortened by 0 bases and J by 0 bases, with 9 bases between the two germline ends. Germline-derived CDR1 and CDR2 are SGDLS and YYNGEE. The CDR3 length is 16 residues. The CDR3 here is CASSVGHRATNEKLFF. CDR3 DNA: TGTGCCAGCAGCGTAGGTCACAGAGCAACTAATGAAAAACTGTTTTTT.